One sample yielded the 9 T cell receptor beta chains listed below, sequenced in a study of cytomegalovirus exposure and HLA in healthy donors. A multiplex PCR was run with 60 Vbeta primers and 13 Jbeta primers. Libraries were prepared by immunoSEQ multiplex PCR; TCRdb keeps only in-frame clonotypes and omits some of them. The sample has about 150,000 clones, roughly 80% seen once. Sequencing input: PBMCs. The receptors derive from a man in his late teens or twenties in good health and CMV-seronegative.

The chain links TRBV6-1 to TRBJ2-7; unclear D gene. V shed 8 bases and J shed 3 bases, with 14 bases lying between them. From germline, CDR1 is MNHNS and CDR2 SASEGT. This CDR3 region has 13 residues. The CDR3 bases are TGTGCCAGCGGAGCCAGTTCGATCTACGAGCAGTACTTC. It codes for CASGASSIYEQYF.

The genes are TRBV7-2 and TRBJ2-1, with 9 bases lining up with TRBD2. V trimming: 0 bases; J trimming: 2 bases; junction bases outside the gene matches: 5. Germline V gene sequence: CDR1 SGHTA, CDR2 FQGNSA. CDR3 length: 17 residues. The CDR3 DNA sequence: TGTGCCAGCAGCTTAGCTAGCGGGAGTCTTCCCTACAATGAGCAGTTCTTC. It yields the protein CASSLASGSLPYNEQFF.

The V and J genes are TRBV7-8 and TRBJ2-3, with 9 bases identical to TRBD1. The CDR3 extends over 15 amino acids. Germline V gene sequence: CDR1 SGHVS, CDR2 FQNEAQ. V was clipped by 5 bases and J by 6 bases; unmatched bases: 9. The CDR3 is CASSLLGTGSDTQYF. The CDR3 nucleotides are TGTGCCAGCAGCCTATTGGGGACAGGGTCGGATACGCAGTATTTT.

The V gene is TRBV23-1, the J gene TRBJ2-7, with D perhaps matching TRBD2 (5 bases). TRBV23-1 counts as an open reading frame of uncertain function. The CDR3 loop spans 16 amino acids. Trimming stripped 6 bases from V and 1 base from J, with 19 bases between. The CDR3 sequence is CASSDPRDHPSYEQYF. The CDR3 DNA reads as TGCGCCAGCAGCGACCCCCGGGATCACCCTTCCTACGAGCAGTACTTC.

This chain joins TRBV6-1 and TRBJ1-2; weak D call: TRBD1 (6 bases). The CDR3 has 13 amino acids. V lost 8 bases, J lost 5 bases, and 15 bases lay in between. Germline V CDR1 and CDR2: MNHNS, SASEGT. The CDR3 DNA reads as TGTGCCAGCTCCGATTACAGGGAGTATGGCTACACCTTC. This sequence encodes CASSDYREYGYTF.

This chain joins TRBV15 and TRBJ2-1; 14 bases agree with TRBD2. J was trimmed by 10 bases and V by 0 bases; bases with no gene match: 14. The CDR3 is made up of 19 amino acids. The germline CDR1 and CDR2 sequences are LNHNV and YYDKDF (reference sequence). The CDR3 sequence is CATSRDRLGTSGSKVEQFF. DNA for the CDR3: TGTGCCACCAGCAGAGATCGCCTTGGGACTAGCGGGAGTAAAGTGGAGCAGTTCTTC.

The chain joins TRBV18 to TRBJ2-7; TRBD2 matches 10 bases. The CDR3 consists of 17 residues. Per germline, CDR1 KGHSH and CDR2 LQKENI. The V gene end was trimmed by 3 bases and the J gene end by 7 bases; junction bases not matched to a gene: 15. CDR3 bases: TGTGCCAGCTCACCGCAACAGGAGACTAGCGGGTCTGGGGAGCAGTACTTC. Amino acids: CASSPQQETSGSGEQYF. The variable domain in full, completed from reference TRBV18 and TRBJ2-7, reads NAGVMQNPRHLVRRRGQEARLRCSPMKGHSHVYWYRQLPEEGLKFMVYLQKENIIDESGMPKERFSAEFPKEGPSILRIQQVVRGDSAAYFCASSPQQETSGSGEQYFGPGTRLTVT.

CDR3: CASSVGRGFEISETQYF. DNA of the CDR3: TGTGCCAGCAGCGTAGGCCGGGGGTTTGAGATATCGGAGACCCAGTACTTC. The chain is built from TRBV9 and TRBJ2-5, with D maybe TRBD2 (6 bases). The length of the CDR3 is 17 residues. From germline, CDR1 is SGDLS and CDR2 YYNGEE. The V gene lost 0 bases and the J gene lost 5 bases, with 20 bases spanning the gap.

The chain joins TRBV5-8 to TRBJ2-3; D is uncertain. CDR1 is SGHTS, CDR2 YDEGEE, per germline. With 4 bases removed from V and 2 bases from J, the gap between germline ends came to 11 bases. This CDR3 contains 14 residues. The CDR3 here is CASSPSYFTDTQYF. The CDR3 nucleotides are TGTGCCAGCAGCCCCTCTTATTTCACAGATACGCAGTATTTT.